The 2 T cell receptor beta chains given below trace back to one sample, sequenced in a study of shared clonotypes between healthy human individuals. CD45RO-negative cells were positively selected for CCR7, leaving out terminally differentiated effector memory CD45RA+ cells. The method was immunoSEQ multiplex PCR; TCRdb's version includes in-frame clones alone and lacks a portion of them. The sample contains about 2,100,000 clones, just over 90% of which appear only once. The sequenced sample was naive CD8+ T cells from PBMCs. Every receptor here comes from a man younger than 30 in good health. Some clones in this sample may be carry-over from other donors' samples.

This rearrangement joins TRBV28 to TRBJ2-3, with TRBD2 identical over 10 bases. The CDR3 has 16 amino acids. CDR1 MDHEN and CDR2 SYDVKM come from the germline V gene. V lost 2 bases, J lost 4 bases, and 6 bases stayed unmatched. CDR3: CASSLTLAGAADTQYF. The CDR3 region has the DNA TGTGCCAGCAGTTTAACCCTAGCGGGAGCGGCAGATACGCAGTATTTT.

This clone was recorded only once. The chain carries TRBV14 and TRBJ1-3, with D perhaps matching TRBD1 (5 bases). The ends were cut back, 3 bases at V and 0 bases at J, with 15 bases in the middle. The CDR3 covers 17 residues. CDR1 SGHDN and CDR2 FVKESK come from the germline V gene. The CDR3 region is CASSHLRTGLSGNTIYF. The CDR3 bases are TGTGCCAGCAGCCACCTCAGGACGGGACTCTCTGGAAACACCATATATTTT.